These 19 T cell receptor beta chains share one sample of origin, sequenced in a study of blood T cell repertoires in COVID-19. Measured with immunoSEQ multiplex PCR; TCRdb has only the in-frame clones, and not every one. This table holds nearly 15,000 clones, about 91% found once. Sequenced material: peripheral blood. These receptors were taken from a human donor in a cohort sampled during active COVID-19.

This chain connects TRBV10-3 to TRBJ1-2, with 9 bases lining up with TRBD1. The CDR3 is 15 residues long. Trimming took 4 bases from V and 4 from J; bases not matched to a gene: 7. Per germline, CDR1 ENHRY and CDR2 SYGVKD. The CDR3 region is CAISVGQGTRYGYTF. In nucleotides, the CDR3 is TGTGCCATCAGTGTAGGACAGGGGACTCGCTATGGCTACACCTTC.

In its sample, this clone was seen once. V usage is TRBV28 and J usage is TRBJ2-5; D uncertain. V lost 5 bases, J lost 1 base, and 20 bases lay in between. Germline V gives CDR1 MDHEN, CDR2 SYDVKM. This CDR3 is built from 17 residues. The CDR3 sequence: CASSASIGLGSQETQYF. CDR3 coding DNA: TGTGCCAGCAGTGCCTCAATTGGGTTGGGCAGCCAAGAGACCCAGTACTTC.

In this sample, this clone turned up once. The chain has TRBV7-9 and TRBJ2-7; possible D gene TRBD2, 5 bases. The CDR3 contains 12 residues. CDR1 and CDR2 from the germline V gene are SEHNR and FQNEAQ (reference sequence). Trimming left V 5 bases short and J 6 bases short, with 11 bases between. This CDR3 is CASSPRGSEQYF. The CDR3, as DNA: TGTGCCAGCAGCCCGAGAGGGAGCGAGCAGTACTTC.

V gene TRBV4-1 combines with J gene TRBJ2-7, with TRBD2 as a possible D gene (5 bases). CDR1 is MGHRA, CDR2 YSYEKL, per germline. Trimming took 2 bases from V and 3 from J, leaving 11 bases between them. The CDR3 loop spans 14 amino acids. The chain's CDR3 is CASSQLAAGYEQYF. The CDR3 DNA sequence: TGCGCCAGCAGCCAATTGGCGGCGGGCTACGAGCAGTACTTC.

This clone was observed a few times. The chain couples TRBV6-2 or TRBV6-3 to TRBJ1-3; D gene ambiguous. The V end lost 3 bases, the J end lost 4 bases, and 7 bases lay between the germline ends. This CDR3 contains 13 residues. Germline loops: CDR1 MNHEY, CDR2 SVGEGT. As DNA, the CDR3 is TGTGCCAGCAGTTATACTACGGGAAACACCATATATTTT. As protein: CASSYTTGNTIYF.

This clone was recorded a few times. V usage is TRBV6-5 and J usage is TRBJ1-5; 7 positions agree with TRBD1. J gave up 0 bases and V 5 bases, and 4 bases lay outside the gene matches. CDR3 size: 15 residues. CDR1 is MNHEY and CDR2 is SVGAGI in the germline V gene. The CDR3 region is CASSPTGYSNQPQHF. The CDR3 DNA follows: TGTGCCAGCAGTCCGACAGGGTATAGCAATCAGCCCCAGCATTTT.

The chain carries TRBV5-1 and TRBJ2-2, with TRBD1 identical over 8 bases. J lost 4 bases, V lost 4 bases, and 6 bases had no gene match. The CDR3 is 15 residues long. Germline values: CDR1 SGHRS, CDR2 YFSETQ. The DNA of the CDR3 is TGCGCCAGCAGCACCCGGACAGGGCTCACCGGGGAGCTGTTTTTT. It is translated as CASSTRTGLTGELFF.

The rearrangement joins TRBV7-6 to TRBJ1-3; D unresolved. The CDR3 is made up of 15 amino acids. Trimming shortened V by 5 bases and J by 4 bases, and 15 bases separated the two germline ends. Germline lookup yields CDR1 SGHVS and CDR2 FNYEAQ. The CDR3 DNA follows: TGTGCCAGCAGCCCCCGACCCCTAGCCGGAAACACCATATATTTT. Translation gives CASSPRPLAGNTIYF.

This clone came up once. The V gene is TRBV3-1 (or the pseudogene TRBV3-2), the J gene TRBJ1-3, with D possibly matching TRBD1 (5 bases). The CDR3 totals 15 residues. Germline V gives CDR1 LGHDT, CDR2 YNNKEL (reference sequence). V was trimmed by 0 bases and J by 1 base, leaving 7 bases between them. CDR3 protein: CASSQEGRSGNTIYF. Here the CDR3 DNA reads TGTGCCAGCAGCCAAGAGGGGCGATCTGGAAACACCATATATTTT.

V gene TRBV2 combines with J gene TRBJ1-5, with 7 bases that match TRBD1. Germline CDR1 and CDR2: SNHLY and FYNNEI. Trimming at V came to 4 bases and at J to 6 bases, leaving 12 bases not matched to a gene. This CDR3 contains 16 residues. CDR3 sequence: CASSVGGAGGSQPQHF. Written as DNA, the CDR3 is TGTGCCAGCAGTGTGGGGGGAGCAGGGGGGAGTCAGCCCCAGCATTTT.

V and J are TRBV11-2 and TRBJ1-2; D might be TRBD1 (5 bases). The CDR3 contains 15 residues. Trimming cost V 4 bases and J 2 bases, with 14 bases left between them. Per the germline V gene, CDR1 is SGHAT and CDR2 is FQNNGV. CDR3 nucleotide sequence: TGTGCCAGCAGCTACCAGGGAGGCTCCAACTATGGCTACACCTTC. It specifies CASSYQGGSNYGYTF.

The chain joins TRBV5-1 to TRBJ2-3; the match to TRBD2 covers 11 bases. The CDR3 sequence is 14 residues long. J lost 1 base, V lost 6 bases, and 1 base had no gene match. Per germline, CDR1 SGHRS and CDR2 YFSETQ. CDR3 bases: TGCGCCAGCACACTAGCGGGAGGCACAGATACGCAGTATTTT. As protein: CASTLAGGTDTQYF. Looking up the rest from reference TRBV5-1 and TRBJ2-3 gives the full variable domain: KAGVTQTPRYLIKTRGQQVTLSCSPISGHRSVSWYQQTPGQGLQFLFEYFSETQRNKGNFPGRFSGRQFSNSRSEMNVSTLELGDSALYLCASTLAGGTDTQYFGPGTRLTVL.

The chain is built from TRBV29-1 and TRBJ2-2, with D maybe TRBD2 (7 bases). This CDR3 is 16 amino acids long. The germline CDR1 and CDR2 sequences are SQVTM and ANQGSEA. The V gene lost 4 bases and the J gene lost 5 bases, with 20 bases spanning the gap. DNA of the CDR3: TGCAGCGTTGCTCCCCGCCTGGGGGGGCAGACCGGGGAGCTGTTTTTT. Its translation: CSVAPRLGGQTGELFF.

This chain joins TRBV7-6 and TRBJ2-7; 8 bases line up with TRBD1. CDR3 length: 13 amino acids. The germline CDR1 and CDR2 sequences are SGHVS and FNYEAQ. The ends lost 5 bases at V and 6 bases at J; junction bases unmatched: 6. The CDR3 loop reads CASSPWTGREQYF. CDR3 bases: TGTGCCAGCAGCCCGTGGACAGGGCGCGAGCAGTACTTC. The full variable domain, completed using reference TRBV7-6 and TRBJ2-7, is GAGVSQSPRYKVTKRGQDVALRCDPISGHVSLYWYRQALGQGPEFLTYFNYEAQQDKSGLPNDRFSAERPEGSISTLTIQRTEQRDSAMYRCASSPWTGREQYFGPGTRLTVT.

The chain recombines TRBV19 with TRBJ1-1; D is undetermined. V gave up 3 bases and J gave up 8 bases, with 10 bases separating them. Germline V gene sequence: CDR1 LNHDA, CDR2 SQIVND (reference sequence). This CDR3 is built from 12 residues. CDR3 protein: CASSIKRLEAFF. CDR3 nucleotides: TGTGCCAGTAGTATCAAGCGACTGGAAGCTTTCTTT.

J is TRBJ1-1 and V is TRBV15; D may be TRBD1 (5 bases). V was pared by 1 base and J by 3 bases, with 15 bases between. This CDR3 has 16 amino acids. Germline CDR1 reads LNHNV; CDR2 reads YYDKDF (reference sequence). CDR3 sequence: CATSRVRLRGDTEAFF. DNA for the CDR3: TGTGCCACCAGCAGAGTTCGGCTTAGGGGTGACACTGAAGCTTTCTTT.

The chain links TRBV5-4 to TRBJ1-1; TRBD1 matches 7 bases. V was clipped by 0 bases and J by 5 bases; unmatched bases: 4. This CDR3 is built from 14 residues. The germline CDR1 and CDR2 sequences are SGHNT and YYREEE (reference sequence). The CDR3, as DNA: TGTGCCAGCAGCTTGGGACAGGGAGGAACTGAAGCTTTCTTT. Its translation: CASSLGQGGTEAFF. The full variable domain, completed using reference TRBV5-4 and TRBJ1-1, is ETGVTQSPTHLIKTRGQQVTLRCSSQSGHNTVSWYQQALGQGPQFIFQYYREEENGRGNFPPRFSGLQFPNYSSELNVNALELDDSALYLCASSLGQGGTEAFFGQGTRLTVV.

In DNA, the CDR3 is TGTGCCAGCAGCAAAAAGGGTATAGCGAACTCCTACGAGCAGTACTTC. Encoded protein: CASSKKGIANSYEQYF. The chain links TRBV7-9 to TRBJ2-7, with D maybe TRBD2 (5 bases). The CDR3 contains 16 residues. With 5 bases removed from V and 0 bases from J, the gap between germline ends came to 17 bases. Germline V gene data show CDR1 as SEHNR and CDR2 as FQNEAQ (reference sequence).

The V call is TRBV5-1, the J call TRBJ1-1; possibly TRBD1 for D (6 bases). CDR1 SGHRS and CDR2 YFSETQ come from the germline V gene. Trimming shortened V by 0 bases and J by 7 bases, and 19 bases separated the two germline ends. The CDR3 is made up of 16 amino acids. The CDR3 region has the DNA TGCGCCAGCAGCTTGGTGGGGGACACATCCCCCTTTGAAGCTTTCTTT. It specifies CASSLVGDTSPFEAFF.